A single sample is the source of the 4 T cell receptor beta chains below, sequenced in a study of cytomegalovirus exposure and HLA in healthy donors. Primers for the PCR totalled 60 Vbeta and 13 Jbeta. The protocol was immunoSEQ multiplex PCR, while the TCRdb copy is restricted to in-frame clones and leaves out a portion. The sample lists 95,000 to 150,000 clones, around 66% occurring once. Sequencing input: PBMCs. The receptors derive from a young man in good health and CMV-seronegative.

V usage is TRBV5-6 and J usage is TRBJ2-5; 9 bases agree with TRBD2. Matching the DNA end better, TRBJ2-7 makes the J call doubtful. The germline CDR1 and CDR2 sequences are SGHDT and YYEEEE. CDR3 length: 16 amino acids. The CDR3 here is CASSLPQLAGTYEQYF. The CDR3 DNA follows: TGTGCCAGCAGCTTGCCCCAGCTAGCGGGAACCTACGAGCAGTACTTC.

This chain joins TRBV10-2 and TRBJ1-5, with 8 bases fitting TRBD1. Germline values: CDR1 WSHSY, CDR2 SAAADI. This CDR3 spans 15 amino acids. J was trimmed by 6 bases and V by 6 bases; bases with no gene match: 10. The CDR3, as DNA: TGCGCCAGCAGGCCCGACAGGGGAGGTGGTCAGCCCCAGCATTTT. It is translated as CASRPDRGGGQPQHF.

This clone showed up just once. This sequence joins TRBV5-1 and TRBJ2-1, with 9 nucleotides matching TRBD2. Losses at the gene ends were 0 bases for V and 8 bases for J; bases not matched to a gene: 9. This CDR3 comprises 16 residues. Germline V gene lookup returns CDR1 SGHRS and CDR2 YFSETQ. CDR3 coding DNA: TGCGCCAGCAGCTTGGTGGTAGCGGGGGCCCTCGATGAGCAGTTCTTC. Residues: CASSLVVAGALDEQFF.

The chain recombines TRBV18 with TRBJ1-3, with 7 positions matching TRBD1. CDR3 length: 15 amino acids. V lost 0 bases and J lost 4; bases outside the gene matches: 3. Germline CDR1 is KGHSH and CDR2 is LQKENI. The CDR3 region is CASSPPRTGGNTIYF. CDR3 DNA: TGTGCCAGCTCACCACCGAGGACAGGAGGAAACACCATATATTTT.